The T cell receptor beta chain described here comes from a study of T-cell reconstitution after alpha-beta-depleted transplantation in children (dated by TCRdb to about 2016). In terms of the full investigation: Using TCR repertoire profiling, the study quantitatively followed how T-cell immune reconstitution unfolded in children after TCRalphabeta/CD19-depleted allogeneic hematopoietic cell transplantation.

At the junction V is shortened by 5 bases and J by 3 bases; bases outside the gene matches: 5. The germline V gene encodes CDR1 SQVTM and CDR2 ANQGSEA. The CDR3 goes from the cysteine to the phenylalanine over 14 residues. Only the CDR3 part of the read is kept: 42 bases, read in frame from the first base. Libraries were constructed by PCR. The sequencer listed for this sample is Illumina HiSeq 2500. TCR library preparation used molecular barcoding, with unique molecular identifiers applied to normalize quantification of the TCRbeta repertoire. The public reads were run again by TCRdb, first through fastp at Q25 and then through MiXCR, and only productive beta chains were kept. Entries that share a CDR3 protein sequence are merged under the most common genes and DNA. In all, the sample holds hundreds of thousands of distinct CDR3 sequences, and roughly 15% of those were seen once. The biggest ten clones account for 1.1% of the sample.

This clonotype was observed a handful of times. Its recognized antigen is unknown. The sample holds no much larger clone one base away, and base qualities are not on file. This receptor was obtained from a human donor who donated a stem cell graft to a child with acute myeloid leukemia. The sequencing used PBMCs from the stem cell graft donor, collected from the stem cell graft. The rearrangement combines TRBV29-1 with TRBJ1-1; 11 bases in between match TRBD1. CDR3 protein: CSVRTGGRYTEAFF. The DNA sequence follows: TGCAGCGTTCGGACAGGGGGCAGGTACACTGAAGCTTTCTTT.